This TCR beta chain was recovered during a study of blood T cells in healthy people across ages. Trimming shortened V by 7 bases and J by 1 base, and 10 bases separated the two germline ends. The CDR3 is made up of 13 amino acids. Germline V gives CDR1 SGDLS, CDR2 YYNGEE. Primed by a sample-barcoded 5' primer and a J-beta primer mix, a second PCR proceeded for roughly 7 to 11 cycles. MiXCR, run by TCRdb on the 5' RACE reads, gives a single entry per CDR3 protein. In the table there are roughly 1,800,000 distinct CDR3 sequences, around half of which are singletons. Comments on this clonotype: What it binds is unknown.

Broader study findings: In older individuals, TCR beta diversity per million T cells was lower, falling roughly linearly with age.

The chain has TRBV9 and TRBJ2-3; D may correspond to TRBD1 or TRBD2 (5 bases each). The sequencing input was blood. The TCR sequence derives from a woman between 40 and 50 years old in good health. The CDR3, as DNA: TGTGCCAGCGGGGGACCCCGCACAGATACGCAGTATTTT. Amino acid sequence: CASGGPRTDTQYF.